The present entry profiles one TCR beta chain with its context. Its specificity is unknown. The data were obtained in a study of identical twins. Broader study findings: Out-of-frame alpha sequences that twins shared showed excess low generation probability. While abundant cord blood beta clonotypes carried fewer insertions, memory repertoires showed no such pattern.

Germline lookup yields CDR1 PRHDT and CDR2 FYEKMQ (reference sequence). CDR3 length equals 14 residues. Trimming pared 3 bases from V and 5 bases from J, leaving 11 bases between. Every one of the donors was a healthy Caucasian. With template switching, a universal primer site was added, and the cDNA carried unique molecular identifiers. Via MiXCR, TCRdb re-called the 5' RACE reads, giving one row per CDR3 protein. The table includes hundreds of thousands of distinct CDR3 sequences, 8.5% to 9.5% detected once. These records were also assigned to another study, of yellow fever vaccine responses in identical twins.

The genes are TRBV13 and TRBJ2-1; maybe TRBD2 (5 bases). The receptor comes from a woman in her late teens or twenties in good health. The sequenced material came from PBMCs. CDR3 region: CASSFFRDNNEQFF. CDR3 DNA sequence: TGTGCCAGCAGCTTCTTTCGGGATAACAATGAGCAGTTCTTC. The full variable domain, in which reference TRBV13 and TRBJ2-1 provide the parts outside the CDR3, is AAGVIQSPRHLIKEKRETATLKCYPIPRHDTVYWYQQGPGQDPQFLISFYEKMQSDKGSIPDRFSAQQFSDYHSELNMSSLELGDSALYFCASSFFRDNNEQFFGPGTRLTVL.